This T cell receptor (beta chain) was captured in a study of beta chain features in type 1 diabetes. Study in general: Across the samples, about 100 million sorted cells were examined in total.

Turning to this clone: The antigen is undetermined.

The V gene lost 7 bases and the J gene lost 6 bases, with 13 bases spanning the gap. Germline V CDR1 and CDR2: MGHDK, SYGVNS. The length of the CDR3 is 12 residues. cDNA synthesis used the whole RNA isolate, giving expressed TCRB sequences. The assay was immunoSEQ multiplex PCR, and TCRdb's table has in-frame clones only and misses some. The profile shows 450,000 to 600,000 clones, 25% to 35% of them singletons. Study-level results: Type 1 diabetes patients showed a moderate but significant shortening of TCRB CDR3s in all four CD4+ subsets.

The genes are TRBV25-1 and TRBJ2-7, with D perhaps matching TRBD1 or TRBD2 (5 bases each). The source material was naive CD4+ T cells from blood. This sequence was found in a man between 18 and 35 years old in good health. CDR3 in DNA: TGTGCCAGCACGGGACGGGCAGCCGAGCAGTACTTC. Its protein is CASTGRAAEQYF.